These 27 T cell receptor beta chains originate from one sample sequenced in a study of shared clonotypes between healthy human individuals. Sequencing used immunoSEQ multiplex PCR; TCRdb keeps in-frame clones, though not all of them. The sample comprises some 2 million clones, approximately 95% of which are singletons, and approximately 1.2% rests with the top ten. Terminally differentiated effector memory CD45RA+ cells were excluded by CCR7 positive selection of CD45RO-negative cells. The source material was naive CD8+ T cells sorted from blood. The receptor set was obtained from a man between 18 and 29 years old in good health.

The CDR3 is CASSEEVTDSYNEQFF. In DNA, the CDR3 is TGTGCCAGCAGTGAAGAGGTGACTGACTCCTACAATGAGCAGTTCTTC. This rearrangement joins TRBV2 to TRBJ2-1; D not resolved. The CDR3 spans 16 residues. Germline V lookup: CDR1 SNHLY, CDR2 FYNNEI. The V end was cut by 1 base, the J end by 0 bases, with 10 bases between.

This sequence joins TRBV10-2 and TRBJ2-5; 15 bases map to TRBD2. The CDR3 covers 15 residues. V lost 6 bases and J lost 5; bases outside the gene matches: 4. CDR1 and CDR2 (germline): WSHSY, SAAADI. DNA of the CDR3: TGCGCCAGCAGGACCGGGACTAGCGGGGGGGAGACCCAGTACTTC. Protein product: CASRTGTSGGETQYF.

A single count supports this clone. Additional DNA sequences in this sample encode the identical CDR3. This rearrangement joins TRBV6-5 to TRBJ1-1; TRBD1 aligns across 7 bases. The J segment lost 8 bases and the V segment lost 1 base, leaving 4 bases of the junction unmatched. Germline V gene sequence: CDR1 MNHEY, CDR2 SVGAGI. This CDR3 has 13 residues. The DNA for the CDR3 is TGTGCCAGCAGTTACTTGGAGGGGGCAGAAGCTTTCTTT. Its protein is CASSYLEGAEAFF.

This rearrangement joins TRBV9 to TRBJ1-2; D not resolved. Per the germline V gene, CDR1 is SGDLS and CDR2 is YYNGEE. The CDR3 length is 14 residues. The germline V and J ends were trimmed by 1 base and 3 bases, with 10 bases remaining between them. CDR3 sequence (DNA): TGTGCCAGCAGCGTATCAGGACTAGACTATGGCTACACCTTC. Translating gives CASSVSGLDYGYTF.

The J gene is TRBJ2-6, the V gene TRBV5-1; D perhaps matches TRBD1 (6 bases). This CDR3 spans 17 amino acids. Germline-derived CDR1 and CDR2 are SGHRS and YFSETQ. Trimming left V 1 base short and J 0 bases short, with 11 bases between. CDR3 DNA: TGCGCCAGCAGCTTGTGGGACACAAACTCTGGGGCCAACGTCCTGACTTTC. It yields the protein CASSLWDTNSGANVLTF.

Written as DNA, the CDR3 is TGTGCTAGTGGTCTATGGAACACCGGGGAGCTGTTTTTT. It codes for CASGLWNTGELFF. The chain couples TRBV12-5 to TRBJ2-2; D uncertain. Trimming stripped 5 bases from V and 1 base from J, with 5 bases between. CDR1 is LGHNT, CDR2 FRNRAP, per germline. This CDR3 has 13 residues.

The CDR3 coding sequence is TGTGCCAGCAGCTTGGAGGTCGCCGGAGTCCGCTATGGCTACACCTTC. Translating it yields CASSLEVAGVRYGYTF. This chain links TRBV5-8 with TRBJ1-2; no firm D call. Trimming cost V 0 bases and J 4 bases, with 16 bases left between them. This CDR3 is 16 amino acids long. Germline CDR1 SGHTS, CDR2 YDEGEE.

This clone was recorded once. V gene TRBV7-6 combines with J gene TRBJ2-7, with D uncertain. Between the trimmed V and J ends, which lost 5 bases and 2 bases, there was a span of 10 bases. The CDR3 contains 13 residues. CDR1 and CDR2 from the germline V gene are SGHVS and FNYEAQ. CDR3 nucleotide sequence: TGTGCCAGCAGCCAAAACGTGGCCTACGAGCAGTACTTC. Translating it yields CASSQNVAYEQYF.

The genes are TRBV4-3 and TRBJ1-1; D not certain. The CDR3 has 15 amino acids. V gave up 0 bases and J gave up 7 bases, with 15 bases separating them. Germline CDR1 LGHNA, CDR2 YSLEER. In nucleotides, the CDR3 is TGCGCCAGCAGCCAAGATCTACCTCGCCCCAATGAAGCTTTCTTT. Translation gives CASSQDLPRPNEAFF.

This clone was seen once. This chain uses TRBV28 with TRBJ1-2; D might be TRBD1 (5 bases). Between the trimmed V and J ends, which lost 7 bases and 0 bases, there was a span of 21 bases. Germline V lookup: CDR1 MDHEN, CDR2 SYDVKM. The CDR3 totals 17 residues. CDR3 amino acids: CASTGTQALVANYGYTF. CDR3 in DNA: TGTGCCAGCACCGGTACACAGGCCCTCGTAGCTAACTATGGCTACACCTTC.

A single count supports this clone. The chain couples TRBV28 to TRBJ2-1; no reliable D call. The germline V gene has CDR1 MDHEN and CDR2 SYDVKM. This CDR3 comprises 13 residues. Trimming stripped 6 bases from V and 3 bases from J, with 9 bases between. The DNA for the CDR3 is TGTGCCAGCAGACCTGGACGCTACAATGAGCAGTTCTTC. Translation gives CASRPGRYNEQFF.

V is TRBV5-6 and J is TRBJ2-3, with a tentative D call TRBD1 (5 bases). Germline V gene lookup returns CDR1 SGHDT and CDR2 YYEEEE. V was shortened by 3 bases and J by 4 bases, with 21 bases between the two germline ends. CDR3 length: 17 amino acids. CDR3 sequence (DNA): TGTGCCAGCAGCTCTTCCCCAAGGCAGGGTCAGCCAGATACGCAGTATTTT. It yields the protein CASSSSPRQGQPDTQYF.

The chain links TRBV6-6 to TRBJ2-7, with TRBD1 matching 10 bases. V lost 4 bases and J lost 3; bases outside the gene matches: 6. Germline V gene sequence: CDR1 MNHNY, CDR2 SVGAGI (reference sequence). This CDR3 has 15 residues. The CDR3 sequence: CASSSMDRGFYEQYF. DNA of the CDR3: TGTGCCAGCAGTTCTATGGACAGGGGGTTCTACGAGCAGTACTTC.

This chain links TRBV6-5 with TRBJ2-2; the D gene is possibly TRBD2 (6 bases). This CDR3 has 15 residues. Germline V gene lookup returns CDR1 MNHEY and CDR2 SVGAGI. Trimming stripped 7 bases from V and 1 base from J, with 13 bases between. The CDR3 reads CASTGDWMNTGELFF. The CDR3 DNA reads as TGTGCCAGCACCGGGGACTGGATGAACACCGGGGAGCTGTTTTTT.

CDR3 in DNA: TGTGCCAGCAGCTTAGATGGAGGTACAGATACGCAGTATTTT. Translation: CASSLDGGTDTQYF. The chain uses TRBV11-3 and TRBJ2-3, with D perhaps TRBD2 (5 bases). Trimming shortened V by 0 bases and J by 3 bases, and 7 bases separated the two germline ends. The CDR3 is 14 amino acids. The germline V gene has CDR1 SGHNT and CDR2 YENEEA.

DNA for the CDR3: TGTGCCAGCAGCGATATCCCCGCGGGAGTGGCGGATACGCAGTATTTT. As protein: CASSDIPAGVADTQYF. The chain is built from TRBV4-2 and TRBJ2-3, with 7 bases that match TRBD2. The length of the CDR3 is 16 residues. Germline V CDR1 and CDR2: LGHNA, YNFKEQ. The trim removed 5 bases at V and 6 bases at J, leaving 14 bases unmatched.

The chain recombines TRBV5-1 with TRBJ2-7; D perhaps matches TRBD1 (6 bases). Germline loops: CDR1 SGHRS, CDR2 YFSETQ. V shed 5 bases and J shed 3 bases, with 12 bases lying between them. CDR3 size: 13 residues. In DNA, the CDR3 is TGCGCCAGCAGTAGGACAGAATACTACGAGCAGTACTTC. This gives the protein CASSRTEYYEQYF.

This chain uses TRBV5-1 with TRBJ2-7; 8 bases agree with TRBD1. Losses at the gene ends were 3 bases for V and 3 bases for J; bases not matched to a gene: 11. Germline CDR1 reads SGHRS; CDR2 reads YFSETQ. This CDR3 region has 16 residues. Here the CDR3 DNA reads TGCGCCAGCAGCTGGACAGGACAGGGCCAGAACTACGAGCAGTACTTC. This gives the protein CASSWTGQGQNYEQYF.

V usage is TRBV6-1 and J usage is TRBJ2-1; no definite D call. V lost 7 bases and J 2 bases, leaving 9 bases between the germline ends. Germline V gene data show CDR1 as MNHNS and CDR2 as SASEGT. This CDR3 has 13 residues. CDR3 sequence reads: CASKPLTYNEQFF. For the CDR3, the DNA is TGTGCCAGCAAACCCCTCACCTACAATGAGCAGTTCTTC.

This rearrangement joins TRBV2 to TRBJ2-7; TRBD2 aligns across 12 bases. Germline V gives CDR1 SNHLY, CDR2 FYNNEI. The CDR3 contains 17 residues. The J segment lost 0 bases and the V segment lost 3 bases, leaving 6 bases of the junction unmatched. The CDR3 coding sequence is TGTGCCAGCAGTGACGGACTAGCGGGGCGAAGCTCCTACGAGCAGTACTTC. It encodes CASSDGLAGRSSYEQYF.

With respect to this clone: Distinct nucleotide sequences in the sample also encode this CDR3. The chain links TRBV6-5 to TRBJ1-3, with D uncertain. Germline loops: CDR1 MNHEY, CDR2 SVGAGI. The CDR3 is 16 amino acids. Trimming shortened V by 0 bases and J by 0 bases, and 9 bases separated the two germline ends. Here the CDR3 reads CASSYSWESSGNTIYF. The CDR3 DNA is TGTGCCAGCAGTTACTCGTGGGAGTCCTCTGGAAACACCATATATTTT.

The rearrangement uses TRBV30 and TRBJ2-1, with D perhaps TRBD2 (6 bases). The CDR3 is 16 residues long. Germline-derived CDR1 and CDR2 are GTSNPN and SVGIG (reference sequence). V was pared by 3 bases and J by 1 base, with 16 bases between. CDR3 protein: CAWRGPVAESYNEQFF. The DNA of the CDR3 is TGTGCCTGGAGGGGGCCAGTAGCGGAATCCTACAATGAGCAGTTCTTC.

The J gene is TRBJ2-2, the V gene TRBV9; 9 nucleotides align to TRBD2. CDR3 length: 16 residues. Per germline, CDR1 SGDLS and CDR2 YYNGEE. The junction had 11 bases not matched to a gene; V was cut back by 4 bases and J by 7 bases. CDR3 amino acids: CASSTYPGTSIGELFF. The CDR3 DNA sequence: TGTGCCAGCAGCACCTATCCCGGGACTAGCATCGGGGAGCTGTTTTTT.

As to this clone: The same CDR3 is also encoded by other DNA sequences in this sample. CDR3 nucleotide sequence: TGTGCCAGCAGCTTAGCGGCAGGCTACGAGCAGTACTTC. This encodes CASSLAAGYEQYF. The chain carries TRBV11-2 and TRBJ2-7, with unresolved D. Germline values: CDR1 SGHAT, CDR2 FQNNGV. With 1 base removed from V and 3 bases from J, the gap between germline ends came to 7 bases. The CDR3 extends over 13 amino acids.

The chain joins TRBV27 to TRBJ1-2, with TRBD1 matching 7 bases. The V and J ends lost 6 bases and 7 bases, in that order; junction bases with no gene match: 11. The CDR3 has 14 amino acids. The germline V gene has CDR1 MNHEY and CDR2 SMNVEV (reference sequence). CDR3 sequence reads: CASSLRGSVGGYTF. The CDR3 nucleotides are TGTGCCAGCAGCCTCAGGGGGAGCGTGGGTGGCTACACCTTC.

This clone was seen just once. This chain's CDR3 is CASSRSGVEKLFF. In nucleotides, the CDR3 is TGCGCCAGCAGCCGATCGGGAGTTGAAAAACTGTTTTTT. The genes are TRBV4-1 and TRBJ1-4; D ambiguous. Trimming pared 4 bases from V and 7 bases from J, leaving 10 bases between. CDR1 is MGHRA, CDR2 YSYEKL, per germline. The CDR3 extends over 13 amino acids.

The V and J genes are TRBV10-1 and TRBJ2-7; 7 positions match TRBD2. Germline trimming cut 0 bases from V and 3 bases from J; bases unmatched to any gene: 5. The CDR3 is 15 amino acids. Germline V CDR1 and CDR2: WNHNN, SYGVQD (reference sequence). The CDR3 bases are TGCGCCAGCAGTGAGTCAGCGGGAAGCGTCTACGAGCAGTACTTC. Translated, it gives CASSESAGSVYEQYF.